A single sample is the source of the 7 T cell receptor beta chains below, sequenced in a study of blood T cell repertoires in COVID-19. Produced via immunoSEQ multiplex PCR; TCRdb's table is partial and in-frame only. The sample comprises 150,000 to 200,000 clones, 75% to 85% of which are singletons, and about 15% rests with the top ten. Specimen: PBMCs or T cells enriched from blood (not recorded which). These receptor sequences come from a man in his fifties or sixties who had recovered from COVID-19.

J is TRBJ2-1 and V is TRBV6-1; 12 bases align to TRBD2. The V segment lost 4 bases and the J segment 9 bases; nucleotides outside the gene matches: 13. CDR3 length: 17 amino acids. Germline V gene sequence: CDR1 MNHNS, CDR2 SASEGT. CDR3: CASSGGTSGWRGTEQFF. The CDR3 nucleotides are TGTGCCAGCAGTGGAGGGACTAGCGGGTGGAGGGGGACTGAGCAGTTCTTC.

The J gene is TRBJ2-7, the V gene TRBV12-3 or TRBV12-4; the D gene is possibly TRBD2 (5 bases). The V and J ends lost 5 bases and 7 bases respectively, with 9 bases between them. The CDR3 consists of 11 residues. The CDR3, as DNA: TGTGCCAGCAGTACCCGCGGGGAGCAGTACTTC. This gives the protein CASSTRGEQYF.

The gene calls are TRBV2 and TRBJ1-4, with 7 bases matching TRBD1. Germline assignment: CDR1 SNHLY and CDR2 FYNNEI. The CDR3 runs 15 residues. After removal of 4 bases from V and 8 bases from J, the junction contained 10 bases not matched to a gene. In DNA form, the CDR3 reads TGTGCCAGCAGTGCGTTCCCACAGGGGAAGGAAAAACTGTTTTTT. It translates to CASSAFPQGKEKLFF.

The CDR3 region is CASSLQGFSYNEQFF. In nucleotides, the CDR3 is TGCGCCAGCAGCTTACAGGGTTTTTCCTACAATGAGCAGTTCTTC. The V gene is TRBV5-1, the J gene TRBJ2-1; possibly TRBD1 for D (6 bases). This CDR3 is built from 15 residues. V was clipped by 2 bases and J by 1 base, with 10 bases between them. Germline CDR1 and CDR2: SGHRS and YFSETQ.

Concerning this clone: Within the sample, other DNA sequences also encode this same CDR3. The V call is TRBV19, the J call TRBJ1-6, with TRBD1 matching 7 bases. This CDR3 has 14 residues. Germline V gene data show CDR1 as LNHDA and CDR2 as SQIVND (reference sequence). J gave up 7 bases and V 1 base, and 1 base lay outside the gene matches. CDR3 in DNA: TGTGCCAGTAGTATAGGACAGGGCAATTCACCCCTCCACTTT. Amino acid sequence: CASSIGQGNSPLHF.

The CDR3 reads CASSTRNQNTEAFF. The CDR3 DNA reads as TGTGCCAGTAGTACGAGAAACCAGAACACTGAAGCTTTCTTT. The chain carries TRBV19 and TRBJ1-1; no definite D call. Trimming took 4 bases from V and 1 from J, leaving 10 bases between them. The CDR3 extends over 14 amino acids. CDR1 is LNHDA and CDR2 is SQIVND in the germline V gene (reference sequence). Looking up the rest from reference TRBV19 and TRBJ1-1 gives the full variable domain: DGGITQSPKYLFRKEGQNVTLSCEQNLNHDAMYWYRQDPGQGLRLIYYSQIVNDFQKGDIAEGYSVSREKKESFPLTVTSAQKNPTAFYLCASSTRNQNTEAFFGQGTRLTVV.

This clone appeared once. The chain has TRBV30 and TRBJ2-2; 9 nucleotides line up with TRBD1. The V segment lost 3 bases and the J segment 4 bases; nucleotides outside the gene matches: 21. The CDR3 spans 20 residues. The germline V gene has CDR1 GTSNPN and CDR2 SVGIG (reference sequence). CDR3 residues: CAWSGSQLGQGKRGTGELFF. The CDR3 nucleotides read TGTGCCTGGAGCGGGTCCCAATTGGGACAGGGTAAACGAGGCACCGGGGAGCTGTTTTTT.